This entry lists 30 T cell receptor beta chains sequenced from one sample in a study of glioma-infiltrating T cells. Amplification of TCR alpha and beta CDR3 regions from RNA used iRepertoire nested multiplex PCR. TCRdb redid the calling of the multiplex PCR reads with MiXCR, one entry per CDR3 protein. The sample lists fewer than 200,000 distinct CDR3 sequences; more than 25% were seen once. The sample taken for sequencing was glioma tissue, nonneoplastic brain tissue, or PBMCs (not recorded which). The receptors stem from a human donor with low-grade glioma or glioblastoma, undergoing nonglioma brain surgery, or in good health (not recorded which).

Remarks on this clonotype: A much larger clonotype is one base distant, so this may be a read error. This rearrangement joins TRBV7-2 to TRBJ2-1; tentative D call: TRBD2 (5 bases). The germline V gene encodes CDR1 SGHTA and CDR2 FQGNSA. The CDR3 extends over 15 amino acids. The CDR3 DNA sequence: TGTGCCAGCAGCTCCGATCGGGGATCCTACAATGAGCAGATCTTC. This gives the protein CASSSDRGSYNEQIF.

This clonotype was recorded once. This sequence joins TRBV20-1 and TRBJ2-3; the D gene is possibly TRBD2 (5 bases). CDR1 DFQATT and CDR2 SNEGSKA come from the germline V gene (reference sequence). The CDR3 has 17 residues. Between the trimmed V and J ends, which lost 0 bases and 9 bases, there was a span of 25 bases. CDR3 in amino acids: CSARDFLVLGSIDTQYF. The CDR3 DNA sequence: TGCAGTGCTAGAGATTTTTTGGTTTTGGGGAGCATCGACACGCAGTATTTT.

The V call is TRBV7-2, the J call TRBJ2-7, with D perhaps matching TRBD1 (5 bases). Germline values: CDR1 SGHTA, CDR2 FQGNSA. CDR3 length: 14 amino acids. Trimming removed 5 bases at V and 1 base at J, with 12 bases between. The CDR3 nucleotides read TGTGCCAGCAGCCGACAGTACCCTTCCTACGAGCAGTACTTC. It translates to CASSRQYPSYEQYF. The whole variable domain, remainder taken from reference TRBV7-2 and TRBJ2-7, is GAGVSQSPSNKVTEKGKDVELRCDPISGHTALYWYRQSLGQGLEFLIYFQGNSAPDKSGLPSDRFSAERTGGSVSTLTIQRTQQEDSAVYLCASSRQYPSYEQYFGPGTRLTVT.

This clonotype has ten or more counts. V gene TRBV5-4 combines with J gene TRBJ2-5; tentative D call: TRBD1 (6 bases). Germline CDR1 and CDR2: SGHNT and YYREEE (reference sequence). CDR3 length: 14 residues. Trimming left V 2 bases short and J 4 bases short, with 12 bases between. In nucleotides, the CDR3 is TGTGCCAGCAGCTTAAACAGGGCACCAGAGACCCAGTACTTC. Amino acids: CASSLNRAPETQYF. The whole variable domain, filled in from reference TRBV5-4 and TRBJ2-5, reads ETGVTQSPTHLIKTRGQQVTLRCSSQSGHNTVSWYQQALGQGPQFIFQYYREEENGRGNFPPRFSGLQFPNYSSELNVNALELDDSALYLCASSLNRAPETQYFGPGTRLLVL.

V and J are TRBV7-6 and TRBJ2-7, with D possibly TRBD1 on 5 matching bases. The CDR3 consists of 13 residues. Germline loops: CDR1 SGHVS, CDR2 FNYEAQ. The CDR3 region is CVSSLGDSYEQYF. CDR3 coding DNA: TGTGTTAGCAGCTTAGGGGACTCCTACGAGCAGTACTTC.

This clonotype showed up many times. This rearrangement joins TRBV4-3 to TRBJ1-1; TRBD1 might be the D (5 bases). The germline V gene encodes CDR1 LGHNA and CDR2 YSLEER. Trimming shortened V by 0 bases and J by 3 bases, and 11 bases separated the two germline ends. The CDR3 is made up of 15 amino acids. The DNA for the CDR3 is TGCGCCAGCAGCCAAGATCGAGGACAAGACACTGAAGCTTTCTTT. This encodes CASSQDRGQDTEAFF.

The chain joins TRBV19 to TRBJ2-5; D is ambiguous. Deletions cut 0 bases from V and 2 bases from J, with 4 bases between. This CDR3 is built from 13 residues. In germline, CDR1 is LNHDA, CDR2 SQIVND (reference sequence). The CDR3 bases are TGTGCCAGTAGTATAGACAGACAAGAGACCCAGTACTTC. As protein: CASSIDRQETQYF. Supplemented by reference TRBV19 and TRBJ2-5, the full variable domain reads DGGITQSPKYLFRKEGQNVTLSCEQNLNHDAMYWYRQDPGQGLRLIYYSQIVNDFQKGDIAEGYSVSREKKESFPLTVTSAQKNPTAFYLCASSIDRQETQYFGPGTRLLVL.

The V and J genes are TRBV29-1 and TRBJ1-1, with 10 nucleotides matching TRBD1. This CDR3 has 13 amino acids. The junction had 11 bases not matched to a gene; V was cut back by 6 bases and J by 10 bases. Germline V gives CDR1 SQVTM, CDR2 ANQGSEA. The CDR3 region has the DNA TGCAGCGTGGCCGGGACAGGGGTGGAGGGAGCTTTCTTT. It translates to CSVAGTGVEGAFF.

This clonotype was seen at least ten times. The chain uses TRBV28 and TRBJ1-5; TRBD1 agrees at 9 bases. This CDR3 has 15 residues. V was clipped by 7 bases and J by 9 bases; unmatched bases: 13. The germline V gene encodes CDR1 MDHEN and CDR2 SYDVKM. The DNA of the CDR3 is TGTGCCAGCATCCCTTTAGGGACAGGGTATCGGCCCCAGCATTTT. Translation: CASIPLGTGYRPQHF.

This clonotype appeared many times. V gene TRBV6-6 combines with J gene TRBJ2-3; 7 bases fit TRBD2. Germline V gene data show CDR1 as MNHNY and CDR2 as SVGAGI (reference sequence). V lost 0 bases, J lost 2 bases, and 5 bases stayed unmatched. The CDR3 sequence is 16 residues long. The CDR3 sequence: CASSYSRGSFTDTQYF. CDR3 nucleotide sequence: TGTGCCAGCAGTTACTCTCGCGGGAGTTTCACAGATACGCAGTATTTT.

This clonotype was detected many times. The chain recombines TRBV6-1 with TRBJ1-2, with D perhaps TRBD1 (5 bases). The V gene's germline CDR1 is MNHNS and CDR2 SASEGT. V was pared by 6 bases and J by 6 bases, with 20 bases between. This CDR3 is built from 15 residues. CDR3 sequence: CASSPVWGLGNGYTF. The CDR3 DNA follows: TGTGCCAGCAGCCCCGTTTGGGGCCTGGGAAATGGCTACACCTTC.

In its sample, this clonotype was seen many times. The V call is TRBV11-2, the J call TRBJ2-3; D remains ambiguous. Deletions cut 5 bases from V and 5 bases from J, with 8 bases between. Germline loops: CDR1 SGHAT, CDR2 FQNNGV. The CDR3 loop spans 12 amino acids. CDR3 nucleotides: TGTGCCAGCAGCCCACCAGGAGATACGCAGTATTTT. As protein: CASSPPGDTQYF.

Many counts were recorded for this clonotype. CDR3 sequence: CASSLWVDMGYGYTF. In DNA, the CDR3 is TGTGCCAGCAGCTTATGGGTGGACATGGGATATGGCTACACCTTC. The chain uses TRBV11-2 and TRBJ1-2, with a tentative D call TRBD1 (5 bases). Germline V gene data show CDR1 as SGHAT and CDR2 as FQNNGV. With 2 bases removed from V and 5 bases from J, the gap between germline ends came to 15 bases. This CDR3 has 15 amino acids. The full variable domain, with the rest looked up from reference TRBV11-2 and TRBJ1-2, is EAGVAQSPRYKIIEKRQSVAFWCNPISGHATLYWYQQILGQGPKLLIQFQNNGVVDDSQLPKDRFSAERLKGVDSTLKIQPAKLEDSAVYLCASSLWVDMGYGYTFGSGTRLTVV.

This clonotype came up many times. The CDR3 here is CASSHLTANTEAFF. The CDR3 coding sequence is TGCGCCAGCAGCCACTTGACGGCGAACACTGAAGCTTTCTTT. J is TRBJ1-1 and V is TRBV4-1; D call uncertain. The CDR3 spans 14 residues. From germline, CDR1 is MGHRA and CDR2 YSYEKL. Deletions cut 3 bases from V and 1 base from J, with 9 bases between.

This clonotype was observed many times. V is TRBV28 and J is TRBJ2-7, with 8 bases matching TRBD1. V lost 4 bases, J lost 2 bases, and 7 bases stayed unmatched. The CDR3 sequence is 15 residues long. CDR1 and CDR2 (germline): MDHEN, SYDVKM. This chain's CDR3 is CASSSGTGSPYEQYF. The CDR3, as DNA: TGTGCCAGCAGTTCTGGGACAGGATCCCCCTACGAGCAGTACTTC.

This clonotype was detected ten times or more. This chain joins TRBV10-3 and TRBJ1-2; D perhaps matches TRBD1 (6 bases). With 9 bases removed from V and 2 bases from J, the gap between germline ends came to 10 bases. Germline CDR1 ENHRY, CDR2 SYGVKD. CDR3 length equals 12 residues. The CDR3 sequence: CAIKTGNYGYTF. The CDR3 DNA is TGTGCCATAAAGACAGGCAACTATGGCTACACCTTC.

As concerns this clonotype: The junction differs from germline at one of its ends, possibly a read error. The rearrangement links TRBV29-1 to TRBJ2-7; D perhaps matches TRBD1 (6 bases). The CDR3 is 13 residues long. The germline CDR1 and CDR2 sequences are SQVTM and ANQGSEA. CDR3 amino acids: CRVARDTPYEQYF. The CDR3 DNA sequence: TGCAGAGTTGCCCGGGACACTCCCTACGAGCAGTACTTC.

This clonotype was found once. Since a much larger clone is just one base distant, this may be a read error. The rearrangement joins TRBV28 to TRBJ2-5; D might be TRBD1 (5 bases). Trimming left V 8 bases short and J 1 base short, with 11 bases between. From germline, CDR1 is MDHEN and CDR2 SYDVKM. CDR3 length: 13 amino acids. The CDR3: CASGKGAQETQYF. DNA for the CDR3: TGTGCCAGCGGAAAAGGGGCCCAAGAGACCCAGTACTTC.

This clonotype occurred a few times. V is TRBV7-3 and J is TRBJ2-5, with D uncertain. The CDR3 has 13 residues. The V end lost 0 bases, the J end lost 5 bases, and 7 bases lay between the germline ends. Germline V lookup: CDR1 SGHTA, CDR2 FQGTGA. CDR3 sequence (DNA): TGTGCCAGCAGCTTAACGCCCGTGGAGACCCAGTACTTC. Amino acids: CASSLTPVETQYF. Combining the CDR3 with reference TRBV7-3 and TRBJ2-5 gives the whole variable domain GAGVSQTPSNKVTEKGKYVELRCDPISGHTALYWYRQSLGQGPEFLIYFQGTGAADDSGLPNDRFFAVRPEGSVSTLKIQRTERGDSAVYLCASSLTPVETQYFGPGTRLLVL.

This clonotype was found many times. The rearrangement joins TRBV7-6 to TRBJ2-1, with D perhaps matching TRBD1 or TRBD2 (6 bases each). The V end was cut by 3 bases, the J end by 9 bases, with 18 bases between. The CDR3 totals 15 residues. Germline CDR1 reads SGHVS; CDR2 reads FNYEAQ. CDR3 protein: CASSLAIRGASEQFF. The CDR3 coding sequence is TGTGCCAGCAGCTTGGCGATAAGGGGGGCAAGTGAGCAGTTCTTC.

This clonotype was counted ten times or more. J is TRBJ2-2 and V is TRBV24-1, with TRBD1 as a possible D gene (6 bases). Germline V gene lookup returns CDR1 KGHDR and CDR2 SFDVKD. The CDR3 runs 13 residues. Trimming removed 9 bases from V and 1 base from J, with 8 bases in between. In DNA form, the CDR3 reads TGTGCCACCGAGGGGGAGAACACCGGGGAGCTGTTTTTT. It encodes CATEGENTGELFF.

This clonotype was counted at least ten times. The CDR3 nucleotides are TGTGCCAGCAGCTTATCCCAGGGGGAGACTAATGAAAAACTGTTTTTT. It specifies CASSLSQGETNEKLFF. The rearrangement links TRBV3-1 to TRBJ1-4, with 7 bases matching TRBD1. Germline V gene lookup returns CDR1 LGHDT and CDR2 YNNKEL (reference sequence). This CDR3 region has 16 residues. The junction had 8 bases not matched to a gene; V was cut back by 5 bases and J by 2 bases.

Concerning this clonotype: A much larger clone differs from this one at a single base, so this may be a read error. The CDR3 nucleotides are TGTGCCATCAGTGAGGTCTACGAGAAGTACTTC. Protein product: CAISEVYEKYF. J is TRBJ2-7 and V is TRBV6-5; D call uncertain. Per germline, CDR1 MNHEY and CDR2 SVGAGI. The CDR3 runs to 11 residues.

This clonotype was recorded at least ten times. The rearrangement uses TRBV10-3 and TRBJ2-3; TRBD2 matches 9 bases. Per the germline V gene, CDR1 is ENHRY and CDR2 is SYGVKD. The V and J ends lost 6 bases and 2 bases, in that order; junction bases with no gene match: 3. The CDR3 is made up of 14 amino acids. The CDR3: CAISVAGDTDTQYF. The CDR3 DNA follows: TGTGCCATCAGCGTAGCGGGAGACACAGATACGCAGTATTTT.

Many counts were recorded for this clonotype. The rearrangement joins TRBV7-3 to TRBJ2-3; 10 nucleotides match TRBD2. CDR1 and CDR2 (germline): SGHTA, FQGTGA. V lost 4 bases, J lost 2 bases, and 9 bases stayed unmatched. The CDR3 length is 17 residues. Here the CDR3 DNA reads TGTGCCAGCAGCTCGCGGCCCGGGACTAGCGCCACAGATACGCAGTATTTT. The encoded protein is CASSSRPGTSATDTQYF.

This clonotype came up a few times. The rearrangement joins TRBV19 to TRBJ1-1, with TRBD1 as a possible D gene (5 bases). The CDR3 totals 15 residues. V was clipped by 3 bases and J by 11 bases, with 22 bases between them. The germline CDR1 and CDR2 sequences are LNHDA and SQIVND (reference sequence). Here the CDR3 reads CASSMGERKGSPAFF. In nucleotides, the CDR3 is TGTGCCAGTAGTATGGGGGAGAGGAAAGGATCACCCGCTTTCTTT.

For this clonotype: A much larger clone is a single base away; this may be a read error. The chain links TRBV11-2 to TRBJ2-3; 10 bases are a match to TRBD1. The germline V gene encodes CDR1 SGHAT and CDR2 FQNNGV. This CDR3 is 15 amino acids long. The DNA for the CDR3 is TGTGCCAGCAGCTCGGGACAGGGGTTGACAGATAAGCAGTATTTT. As protein: CASSSGQGLTDKQYF.

This chain links TRBV27 with TRBJ2-1, with D possibly matching TRBD2 (5 bases). In germline, CDR1 is MNHEY, CDR2 SMNVEV (reference sequence). The CDR3 covers 16 residues. Trimming stripped 7 bases from V and 4 bases from J, with 20 bases between. The CDR3 bases are TGTGCCAGCAAAAAAACGGACTGCTCCATTTACAATGAGCAGTTCTTC. Amino acid sequence: CASKKTDCSIYNEQFF.

This clonotype came up many times. The J gene is TRBJ2-1, the V gene TRBV20-1, with 10 bases matching TRBD2. Germline CDR1 is DFQATT and CDR2 is SNEGSKA (reference sequence). The V gene end was trimmed by 0 bases and the J gene end by 10 bases; junction bases not matched to a gene: 12. This CDR3 comprises 16 residues. DNA of the CDR3: TGCAGTGCTAGAGATTTTGGGCTAGCGGGAGTATCCGAGCAGTTCTTC. Encoded protein: CSARDFGLAGVSEQFF.

About this clonotype itself: One end of the junction fails to match germline, which may point to a read error. The V and J genes are TRBV7-9 and TRBJ2-7; D remains unclear. In germline, CDR1 is SEHNR, CDR2 FQNEAQ (reference sequence). CDR3 size: 17 residues. The DNA of the CDR3 is TGTGCCAGCAGCCAAGGGCTAGGCAGGTCCGACTCCGACGAGCAGTACTTC. Translating gives CASSQGLGRSDSDEQYF.